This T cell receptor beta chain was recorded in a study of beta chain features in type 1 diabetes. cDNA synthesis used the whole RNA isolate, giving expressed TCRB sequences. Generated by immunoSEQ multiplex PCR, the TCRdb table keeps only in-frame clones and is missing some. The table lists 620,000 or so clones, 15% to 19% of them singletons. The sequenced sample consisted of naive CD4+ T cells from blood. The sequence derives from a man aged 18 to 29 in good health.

In DNA form, the CDR3 reads TGTGCCAGCAGTTACGCCCTCGGGGGGAACACTGAAGCTTTCTTT. Protein sequence: CASSYALGGNTEAFF. This chain connects TRBV6-5 to TRBJ1-1; D possibly corresponds to TRBD1 (5 bases). Germline loops: CDR1 MNHEY, CDR2 SVGAGI. This CDR3 is built from 15 residues. Deletions cut 2 bases from V and 1 base from J, with 11 bases between.